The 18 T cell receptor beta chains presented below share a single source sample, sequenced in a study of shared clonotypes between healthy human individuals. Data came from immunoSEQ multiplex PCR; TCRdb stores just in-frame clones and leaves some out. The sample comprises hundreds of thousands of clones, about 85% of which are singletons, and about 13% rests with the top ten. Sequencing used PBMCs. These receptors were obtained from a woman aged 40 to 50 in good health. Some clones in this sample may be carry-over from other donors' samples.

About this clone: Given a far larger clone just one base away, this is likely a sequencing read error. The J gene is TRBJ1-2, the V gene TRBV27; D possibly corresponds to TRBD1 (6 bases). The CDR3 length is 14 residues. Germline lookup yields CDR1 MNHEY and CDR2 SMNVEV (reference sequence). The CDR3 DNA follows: TGTGCCAGCAGTTTACAGTGGCAGGGGTATGGCTGCACCTTC. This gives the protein CASSLQWQGYGCTF.

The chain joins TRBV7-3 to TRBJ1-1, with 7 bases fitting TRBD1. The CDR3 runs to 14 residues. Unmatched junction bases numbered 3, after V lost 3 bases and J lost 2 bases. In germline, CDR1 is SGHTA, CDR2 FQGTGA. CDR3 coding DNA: TGTGCCAGCAGCTTGGCAGGGGGTAACACTGAAGCTTTCTTT. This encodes CASSLAGGNTEAFF. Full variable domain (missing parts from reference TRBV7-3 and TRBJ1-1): GAGVSQTPSNKVTEKGKYVELRCDPISGHTALYWYRQSLGQGPEFLIYFQGTGAADDSGLPNDRFFAVRPEGSVSTLKIQRTERGDSAVYLCASSLAGGNTEAFFGQGTRLTVV.

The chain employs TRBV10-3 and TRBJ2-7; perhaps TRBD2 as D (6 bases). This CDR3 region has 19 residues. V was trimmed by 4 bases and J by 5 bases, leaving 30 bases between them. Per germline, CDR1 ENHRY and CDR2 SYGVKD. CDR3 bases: TGTGCCATCAGTGGACGGCTCCGGGGGAGGTTTGATTCCTGGCACGAGCAGTACTTC. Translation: CAISGRLRGRFDSWHEQYF.

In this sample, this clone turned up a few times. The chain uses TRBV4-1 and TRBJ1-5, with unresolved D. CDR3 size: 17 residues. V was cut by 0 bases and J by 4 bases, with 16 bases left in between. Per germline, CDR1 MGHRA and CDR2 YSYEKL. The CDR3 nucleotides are TGCGCCAGCAGCCAAGATCCCCACTCGAGGGCGAATCAGCCCCAGCATTTT. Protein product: CASSQDPHSRANQPQHF.

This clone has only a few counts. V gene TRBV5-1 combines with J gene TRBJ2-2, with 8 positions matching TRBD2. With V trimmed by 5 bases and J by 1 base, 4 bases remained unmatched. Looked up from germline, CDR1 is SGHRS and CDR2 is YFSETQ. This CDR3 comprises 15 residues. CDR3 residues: CASSAAGVNTGELFF. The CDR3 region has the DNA TGCGCCAGCAGTGCAGCGGGAGTGAACACCGGGGAGCTGTTTTTT.

DNA for the CDR3: TGTGCCAGCAGGGGGGACAGTGTCTATGGCTACACCTTC. This codes for CASRGDSVYGYTF. This chain joins TRBV6-6 and TRBJ1-2; 7 nucleotides line up with TRBD1. V dropped 6 bases and J dropped 4; count of bases not matched to a gene: 5. Germline loops: CDR1 MNHNY, CDR2 SVGAGI (reference sequence). The CDR3 spans 13 residues.

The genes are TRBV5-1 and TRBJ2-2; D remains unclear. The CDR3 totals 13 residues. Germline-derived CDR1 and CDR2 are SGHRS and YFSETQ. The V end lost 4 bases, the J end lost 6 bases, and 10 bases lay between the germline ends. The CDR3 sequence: CASSLRGPGELFF. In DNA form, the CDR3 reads TGCGCCAGCAGCCTTAGAGGTCCCGGGGAGCTGTTTTTT. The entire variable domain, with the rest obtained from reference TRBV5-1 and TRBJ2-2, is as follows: KAGVTQTPRYLIKTRGQQVTLSCSPISGHRSVSWYQQTPGQGLQFLFEYFSETQRNKGNFPGRFSGRQFSNSRSEMNVSTLELGDSALYLCASSLRGPGELFFGEGSRLTVL.

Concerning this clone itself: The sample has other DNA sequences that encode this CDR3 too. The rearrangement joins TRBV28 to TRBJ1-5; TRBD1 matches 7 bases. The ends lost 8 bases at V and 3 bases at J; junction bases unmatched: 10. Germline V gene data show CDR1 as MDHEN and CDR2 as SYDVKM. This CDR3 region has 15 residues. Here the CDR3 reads CASRTGAGSNQPQHF. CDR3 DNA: TGTGCCAGCCGGACAGGCGCGGGTTCCAATCAGCCCCAGCATTTT.

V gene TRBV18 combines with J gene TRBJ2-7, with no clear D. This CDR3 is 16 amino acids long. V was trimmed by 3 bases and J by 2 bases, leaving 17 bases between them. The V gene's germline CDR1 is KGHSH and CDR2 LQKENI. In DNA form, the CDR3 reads TGTGCCAGCTCACCTGATCTCGCCCGGAGTGCCTACGAGCAGTACTTC. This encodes CASSPDLARSAYEQYF.

The CDR3, as DNA: TGTGCCAGCAGCTCGACAGGAAACGATGAAAAACTGTTTTTT. Protein sequence: CASSSTGNDEKLFF. The gene calls are TRBV7-2 and TRBJ1-4; possible D gene TRBD1, 6 bases. With 4 bases removed from V and 6 bases from J, the gap between germline ends came to 12 bases. CDR3 length: 14 residues. The V gene's germline CDR1 is SGHTA and CDR2 FQGNSA. The full variable domain, its missing parts supplied by reference TRBV7-2 and TRBJ1-4, is GAGVSQSPSNKVTEKGKDVELRCDPISGHTALYWYRQSLGQGLEFLIYFQGNSAPDKSGLPSDRFSAERTGGSVSTLTIQRTQQEDSAVYLCASSSTGNDEKLFFGSGTQLSVL.

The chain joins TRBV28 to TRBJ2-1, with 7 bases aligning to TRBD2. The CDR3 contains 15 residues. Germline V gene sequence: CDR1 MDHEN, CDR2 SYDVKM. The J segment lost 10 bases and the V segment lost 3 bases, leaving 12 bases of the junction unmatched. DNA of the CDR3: TGTGCCAGCAGTTTGTACCGGGCGGGAGTCTTAGAGCAGTTCTTC. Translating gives CASSLYRAGVLEQFF.

DNA for the CDR3: TGTGCCTGGAGTGCCCTCTCCGAGCAGTTCTTC. It is translated as CAWSALSEQFF. The chain joins TRBV30 to TRBJ2-1; D gene uncertain. The CDR3 has 11 residues. Germline loops: CDR1 GTSNPN, CDR2 SVGIG (reference sequence). Trimming removed 1 base at V and 10 bases at J, with 8 bases between.

The CDR3 sequence: CASSLKKFISYNEQFF. CDR3 in DNA: TGTGCCAGCAGCTTGAAGAAGTTCATCTCCTACAATGAGCAGTTCTTC. This chain connects TRBV5-6 to TRBJ2-1, with D hard to call. Trimming stripped 1 base from V and 0 bases from J, with 11 bases between. Germline-derived CDR1 and CDR2 are SGHDT and YYEEEE. The CDR3 is 16 residues long.

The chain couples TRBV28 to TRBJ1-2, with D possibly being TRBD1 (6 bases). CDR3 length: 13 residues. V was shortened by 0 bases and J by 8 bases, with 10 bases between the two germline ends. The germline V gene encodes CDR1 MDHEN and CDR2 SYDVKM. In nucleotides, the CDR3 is TGTGCCAGCAGTTTATGGGAGACAGGCGGCTACACCTTC. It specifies CASSLWETGGYTF.

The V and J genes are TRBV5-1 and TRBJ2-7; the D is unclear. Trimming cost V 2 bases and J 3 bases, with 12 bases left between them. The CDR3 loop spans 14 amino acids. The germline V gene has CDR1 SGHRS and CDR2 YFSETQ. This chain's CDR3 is CASSFDTDGYEQYF. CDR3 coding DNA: TGCGCCAGCAGCTTTGATACCGACGGCTACGAGCAGTACTTC.

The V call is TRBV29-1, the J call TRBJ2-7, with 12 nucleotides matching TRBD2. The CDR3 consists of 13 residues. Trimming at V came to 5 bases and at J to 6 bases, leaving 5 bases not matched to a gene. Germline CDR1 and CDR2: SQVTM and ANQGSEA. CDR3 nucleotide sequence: TGCAGCGTTAGACTAGCGGGAGATGGCGAGCAGTACTTC. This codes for CSVRLAGDGEQYF.

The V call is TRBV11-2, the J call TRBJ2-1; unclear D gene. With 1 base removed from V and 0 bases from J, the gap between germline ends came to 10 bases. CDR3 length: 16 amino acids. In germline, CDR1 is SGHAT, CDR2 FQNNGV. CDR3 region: CASSLVALSSYNEQFF. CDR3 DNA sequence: TGTGCCAGCAGCTTAGTTGCGTTAAGCTCCTACAATGAGCAGTTCTTC.

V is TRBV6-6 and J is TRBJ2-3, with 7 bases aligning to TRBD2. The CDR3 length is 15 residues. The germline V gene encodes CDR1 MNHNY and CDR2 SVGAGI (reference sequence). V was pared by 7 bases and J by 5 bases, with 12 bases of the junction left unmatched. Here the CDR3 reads CASTNTGGRGDTQYF. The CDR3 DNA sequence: TGTGCCAGCACCAATACGGGGGGAAGGGGAGATACGCAGTATTTT.